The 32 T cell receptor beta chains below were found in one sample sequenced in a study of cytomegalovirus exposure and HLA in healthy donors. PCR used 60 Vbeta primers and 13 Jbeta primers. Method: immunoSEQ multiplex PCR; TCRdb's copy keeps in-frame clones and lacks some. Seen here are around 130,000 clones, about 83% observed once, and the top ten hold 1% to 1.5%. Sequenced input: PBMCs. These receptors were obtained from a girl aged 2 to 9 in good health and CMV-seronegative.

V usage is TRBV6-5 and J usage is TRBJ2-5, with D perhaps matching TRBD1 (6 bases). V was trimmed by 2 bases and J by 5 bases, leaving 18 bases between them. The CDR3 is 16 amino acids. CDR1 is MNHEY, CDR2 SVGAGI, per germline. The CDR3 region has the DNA TGTGCCAGCAGTTACCGCAGACAGGCGATAGGGGAGACCCAGTACTTC. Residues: CASSYRRQAIGETQYF.

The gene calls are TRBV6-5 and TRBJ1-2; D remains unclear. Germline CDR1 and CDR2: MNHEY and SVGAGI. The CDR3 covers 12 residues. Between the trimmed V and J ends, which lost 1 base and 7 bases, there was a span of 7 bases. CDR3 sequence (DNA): TGTGCCAGCAGTTACTTCGCGGGTGGCTACACCTTC. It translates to CASSYFAGGYTF.

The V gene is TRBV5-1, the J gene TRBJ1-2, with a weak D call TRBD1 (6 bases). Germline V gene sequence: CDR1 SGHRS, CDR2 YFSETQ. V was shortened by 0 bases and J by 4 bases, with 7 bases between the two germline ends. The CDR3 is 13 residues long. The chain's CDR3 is CASSLDRVYGYTF. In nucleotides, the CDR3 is TGCGCCAGCAGCTTGGACAGGGTCTATGGCTACACCTTC.

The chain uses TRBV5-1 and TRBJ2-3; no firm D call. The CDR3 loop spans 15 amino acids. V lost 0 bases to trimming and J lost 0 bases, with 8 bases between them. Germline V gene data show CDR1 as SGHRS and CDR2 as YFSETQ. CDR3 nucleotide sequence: TGCGCCAGCAGCTTGGGTTTTACTAGCACAGATACGCAGTATTTT. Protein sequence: CASSLGFTSTDTQYF.

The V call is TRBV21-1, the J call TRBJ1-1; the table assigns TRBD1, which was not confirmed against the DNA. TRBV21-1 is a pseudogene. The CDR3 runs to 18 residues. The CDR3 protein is CASSKPPGEKGMNTEAFF. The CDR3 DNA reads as TGTGCCAGCAGCAAACCCCCAGGGGAAAAAGGAATGAACACTGAAGCTTTCTTT.

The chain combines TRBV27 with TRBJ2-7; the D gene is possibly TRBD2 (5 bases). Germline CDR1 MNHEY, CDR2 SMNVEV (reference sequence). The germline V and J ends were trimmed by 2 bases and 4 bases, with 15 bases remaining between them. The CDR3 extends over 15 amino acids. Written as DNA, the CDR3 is TGTGCCAGCAGTTTAAGCGGAACCTACCTATACGAGCAGTACTTC. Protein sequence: CASSLSGTYLYEQYF.

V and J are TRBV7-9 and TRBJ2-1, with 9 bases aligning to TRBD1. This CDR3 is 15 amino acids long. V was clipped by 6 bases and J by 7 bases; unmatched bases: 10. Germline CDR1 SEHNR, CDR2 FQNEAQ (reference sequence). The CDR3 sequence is CASRTRDRAGNEQFF. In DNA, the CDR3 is TGTGCCAGCAGAACCCGGGACAGGGCCGGGAATGAGCAGTTCTTC.

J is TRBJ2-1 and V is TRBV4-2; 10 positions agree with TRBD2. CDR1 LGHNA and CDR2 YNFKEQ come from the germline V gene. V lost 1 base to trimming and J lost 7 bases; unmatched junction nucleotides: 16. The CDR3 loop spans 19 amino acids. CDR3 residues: CASSQVGSGGNPIGNEQFF. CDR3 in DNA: TGTGCCAGCAGCCAAGTGGGTAGCGGGGGGAACCCGATCGGGAATGAGCAGTTCTTC.

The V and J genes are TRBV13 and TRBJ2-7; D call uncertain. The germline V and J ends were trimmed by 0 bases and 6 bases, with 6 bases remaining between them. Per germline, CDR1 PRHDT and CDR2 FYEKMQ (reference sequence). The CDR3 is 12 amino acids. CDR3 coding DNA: TGTGCCAGCAGCTTAGGTCCGGTCGAGCAGTACTTC. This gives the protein CASSLGPVEQYF. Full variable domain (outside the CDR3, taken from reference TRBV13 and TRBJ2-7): AAGVIQSPRHLIKEKRETATLKCYPIPRHDTVYWYQQGPGQDPQFLISFYEKMQSDKGSIPDRFSAQQFSDYHSELNMSSLELGDSALYFCASSLGPVEQYFGPGTRLTVT.

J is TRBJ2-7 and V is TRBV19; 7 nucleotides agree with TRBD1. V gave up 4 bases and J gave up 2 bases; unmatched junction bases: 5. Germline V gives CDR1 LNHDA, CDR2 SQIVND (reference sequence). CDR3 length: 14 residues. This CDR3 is CASSTSQGAYEQYF. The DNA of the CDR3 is TGTGCCAGTAGTACCTCTCAGGGGGCCTACGAGCAGTACTTC.

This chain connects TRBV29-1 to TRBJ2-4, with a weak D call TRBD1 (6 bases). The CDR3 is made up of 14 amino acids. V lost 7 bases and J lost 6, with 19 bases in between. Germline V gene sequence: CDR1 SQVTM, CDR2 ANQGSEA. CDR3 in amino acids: CSATREGVGNIQYF. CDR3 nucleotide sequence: TGCAGCGCCACCCGAGAGGGGGTGGGAAACATTCAGTACTTC.

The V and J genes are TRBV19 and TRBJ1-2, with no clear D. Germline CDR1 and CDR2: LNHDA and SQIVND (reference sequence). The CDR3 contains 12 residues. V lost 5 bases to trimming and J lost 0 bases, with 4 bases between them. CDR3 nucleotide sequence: TGTGCCAGTAGTCAGGCTAACTATGGCTACACCTTC. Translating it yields CASSQANYGYTF.

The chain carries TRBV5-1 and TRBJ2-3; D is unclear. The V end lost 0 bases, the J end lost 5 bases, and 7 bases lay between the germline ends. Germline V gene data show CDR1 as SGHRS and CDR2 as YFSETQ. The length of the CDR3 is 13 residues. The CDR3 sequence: CASSLVLLDTQYF. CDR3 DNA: TGCGCCAGCAGCTTGGTTCTTTTAGATACGCAGTATTTT.

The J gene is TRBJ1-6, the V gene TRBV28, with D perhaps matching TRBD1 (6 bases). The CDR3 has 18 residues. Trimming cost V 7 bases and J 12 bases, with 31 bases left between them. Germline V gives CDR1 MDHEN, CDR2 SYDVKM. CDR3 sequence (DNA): TGTGCCAGCAAACCTGGGGGCGGGCTGGGTTGGTCCGCAAAACCCCTCCACTTT. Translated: CASKPGGGLGWSAKPLHF.

The CDR3 nucleotides are TGTGCCTGGAGACCGCGGGGGGCAAACAATGAGCAGTTCTTC. Translating it yields CAWRPRGANNEQFF. The chain joins TRBV30 to TRBJ2-1, with 8 positions matching TRBD2. The CDR3 contains 14 residues. Germline loops: CDR1 GTSNPN, CDR2 SVGIG (reference sequence). Unmatched junction bases numbered 6, after V lost 3 bases and J lost 5 bases.

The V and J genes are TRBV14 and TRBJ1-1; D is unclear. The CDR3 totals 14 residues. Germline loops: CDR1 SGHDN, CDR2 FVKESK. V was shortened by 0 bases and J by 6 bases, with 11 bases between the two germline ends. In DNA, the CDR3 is TGTGCCAGCAGCCAAGAGGCTCTCTTCGCTGAAGCTTTCTTT. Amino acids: CASSQEALFAEAFF.

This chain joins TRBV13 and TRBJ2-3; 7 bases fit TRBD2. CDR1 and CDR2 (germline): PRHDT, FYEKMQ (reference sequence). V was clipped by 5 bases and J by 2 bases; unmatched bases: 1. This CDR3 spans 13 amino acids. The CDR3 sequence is CASSSGDTDTQYF. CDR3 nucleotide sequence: TGTGCCAGCAGCAGCGGGGACACAGATACGCAGTATTTT.

DNA of the CDR3: TGTGCCAGCAGTCCCAACAGCGGGAGGCCTAACAATGAGCAGTTCTTC. It is translated as CASSPNSGRPNNEQFF. The chain carries TRBV27 and TRBJ2-1; TRBD2 aligns across 9 bases. CDR3 size: 16 residues. J gave up 5 bases and V 5 bases, and 10 bases lay outside the gene matches. CDR1 and CDR2 (germline): MNHEY, SMNVEV (reference sequence).

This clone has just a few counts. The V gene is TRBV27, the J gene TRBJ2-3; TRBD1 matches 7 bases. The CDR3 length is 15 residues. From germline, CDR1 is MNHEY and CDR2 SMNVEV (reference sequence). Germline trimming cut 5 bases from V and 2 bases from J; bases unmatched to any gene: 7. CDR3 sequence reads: CASSPRGLNTDTQYF. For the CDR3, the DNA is TGTGCCAGCAGTCCAAGGGGGCTGAACACAGATACGCAGTATTTT.

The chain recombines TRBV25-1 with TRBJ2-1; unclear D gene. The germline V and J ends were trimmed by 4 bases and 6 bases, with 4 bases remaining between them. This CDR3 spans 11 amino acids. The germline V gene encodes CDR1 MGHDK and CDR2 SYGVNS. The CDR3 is CASSAFNEQFF. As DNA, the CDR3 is TGTGCCAGCAGTGCCTTCAATGAGCAGTTCTTC.

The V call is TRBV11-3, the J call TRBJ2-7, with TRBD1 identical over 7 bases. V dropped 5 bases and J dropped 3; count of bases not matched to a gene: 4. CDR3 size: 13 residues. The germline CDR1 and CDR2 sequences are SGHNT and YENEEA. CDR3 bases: TGTGCCAGCAGCACTCGGGACAGCTACGAGCAGTACTTC. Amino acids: CASSTRDSYEQYF. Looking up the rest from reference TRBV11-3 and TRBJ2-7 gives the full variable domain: EAGVVQSPRYKIIEKKQPVAFWCNPISGHNTLYWYLQNLGQGPELLIRYENEEAVDDSQLPKDRFSAERLKGVDSTLKIQPAELGDSAVYLCASSTRDSYEQYFGPGTRLTVT.

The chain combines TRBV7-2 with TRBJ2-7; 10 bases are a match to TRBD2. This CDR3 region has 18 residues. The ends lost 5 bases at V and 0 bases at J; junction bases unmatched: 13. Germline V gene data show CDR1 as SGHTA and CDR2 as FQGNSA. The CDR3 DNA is TGTGCCAGCAGCCCAGCATCCGAACTAGCGGGAAGCTCCTACGAGCAGTACTTC. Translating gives CASSPASELAGSSYEQYF.

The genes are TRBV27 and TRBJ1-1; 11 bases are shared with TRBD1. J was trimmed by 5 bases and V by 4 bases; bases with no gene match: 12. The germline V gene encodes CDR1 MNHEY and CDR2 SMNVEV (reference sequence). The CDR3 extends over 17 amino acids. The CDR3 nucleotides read TGTGCCAGCAGTTCATCAAGGACAGGGGGCAGGTGGACTGAAGCTTTCTTT. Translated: CASSSSRTGGRWTEAFF.

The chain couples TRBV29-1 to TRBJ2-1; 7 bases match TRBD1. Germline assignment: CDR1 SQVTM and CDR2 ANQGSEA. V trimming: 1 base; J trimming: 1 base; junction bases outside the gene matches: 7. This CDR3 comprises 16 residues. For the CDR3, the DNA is TGCAGCGTTGAAGGTGGTTACAGGGGATCCTACAATGAGCAGTTCTTC. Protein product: CSVEGGYRGSYNEQFF.

In nucleotides, the CDR3 is TGTGCCAGCAGCTTAGTGCTCGGGGGTCTGTTGTACGAGCAGTACTTC. Translated, it gives CASSLVLGGLLYEQYF. The V gene is TRBV7-6, the J gene TRBJ2-7; D might be TRBD2 (6 bases). Trimming took 1 base from V and 4 from J, leaving 17 bases between them. CDR3 size: 16 residues. CDR1 and CDR2 from the germline V gene are SGHVS and FNYEAQ.

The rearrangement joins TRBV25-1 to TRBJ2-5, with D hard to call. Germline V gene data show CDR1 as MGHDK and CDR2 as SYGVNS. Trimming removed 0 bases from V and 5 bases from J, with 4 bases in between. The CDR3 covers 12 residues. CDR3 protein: CASSEYPETQYF. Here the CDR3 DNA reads TGTGCCAGCAGTGAATACCCGGAGACCCAGTACTTC.

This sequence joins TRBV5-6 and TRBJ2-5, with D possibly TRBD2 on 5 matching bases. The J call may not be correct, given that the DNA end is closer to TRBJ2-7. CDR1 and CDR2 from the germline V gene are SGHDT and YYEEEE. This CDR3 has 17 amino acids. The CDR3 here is CASSSYGSSGLTYEQYF. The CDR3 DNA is TGTGCCAGCAGCTCCTACGGCTCCAGCGGACTGACCTACGAGCAGTACTTC.

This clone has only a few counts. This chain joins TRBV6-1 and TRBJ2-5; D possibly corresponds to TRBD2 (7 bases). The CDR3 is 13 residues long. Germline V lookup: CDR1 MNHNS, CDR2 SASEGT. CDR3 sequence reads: CAAEGGAQETQYF. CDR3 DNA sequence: TGTGCGGCGGAGGGGGGGGCTCAAGAGACCCAGTACTTC.

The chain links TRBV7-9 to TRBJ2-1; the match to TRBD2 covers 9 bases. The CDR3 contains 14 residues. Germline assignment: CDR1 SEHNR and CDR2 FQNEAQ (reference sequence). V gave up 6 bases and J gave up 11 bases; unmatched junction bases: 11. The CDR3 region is CASSQGGSGGKQFF. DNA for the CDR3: TGTGCCAGCAGTCAGGGGGGTAGCGGGGGTAAGCAGTTCTTC.

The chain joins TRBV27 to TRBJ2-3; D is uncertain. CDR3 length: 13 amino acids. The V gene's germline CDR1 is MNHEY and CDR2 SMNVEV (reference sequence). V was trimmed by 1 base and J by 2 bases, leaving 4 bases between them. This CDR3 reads CASSLLDTDTQYF. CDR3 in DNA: TGTGCCAGCAGTTTATTAGACACAGATACGCAGTATTTT.

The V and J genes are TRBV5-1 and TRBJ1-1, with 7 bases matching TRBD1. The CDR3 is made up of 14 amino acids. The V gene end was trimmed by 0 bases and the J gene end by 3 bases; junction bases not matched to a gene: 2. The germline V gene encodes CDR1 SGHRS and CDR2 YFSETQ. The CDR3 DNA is TGCGCCAGCAGCTTGGCAGGACAGGACACTGAAGCTTTCTTT. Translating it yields CASSLAGQDTEAFF.

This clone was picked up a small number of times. The CDR3 DNA reads as TGTGCCAGTAAAGACAGGGGGAGTGAAAAACTGTTTTTT. This codes for CASKDRGSEKLFF. V gene TRBV19 combines with J gene TRBJ1-4, with TRBD1 matching 9 bases. Germline CDR1 and CDR2: LNHDA and SQIVND (reference sequence). Trimming took 7 bases from V and 7 from J; bases not matched to a gene: 4. The CDR3 is 13 residues long.